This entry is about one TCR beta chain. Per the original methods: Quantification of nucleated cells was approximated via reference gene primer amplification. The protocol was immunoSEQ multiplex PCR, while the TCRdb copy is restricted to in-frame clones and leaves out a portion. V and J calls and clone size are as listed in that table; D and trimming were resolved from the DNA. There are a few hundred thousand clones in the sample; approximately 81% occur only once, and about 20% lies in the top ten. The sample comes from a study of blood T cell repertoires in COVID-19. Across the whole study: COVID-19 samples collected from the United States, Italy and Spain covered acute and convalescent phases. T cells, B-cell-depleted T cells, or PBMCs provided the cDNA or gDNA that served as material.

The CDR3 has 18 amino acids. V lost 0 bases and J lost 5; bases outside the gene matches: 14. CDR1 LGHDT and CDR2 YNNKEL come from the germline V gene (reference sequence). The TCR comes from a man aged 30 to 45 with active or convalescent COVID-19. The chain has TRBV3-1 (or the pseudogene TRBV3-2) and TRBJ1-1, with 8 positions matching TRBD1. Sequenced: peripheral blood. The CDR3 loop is CASSQDFSGGRLRTEAFF. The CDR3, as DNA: TGTGCCAGCAGCCAAGATTTCTCAGGGGGCCGGCTGAGAACTGAAGCTTTCTTT.